A single sample gave rise to the 18 T cell receptor beta chains below, sequenced in a study of metastatic and nonmetastatic thyroid tumors. TCRdb used MiXCR to call clones anew from the PCR reads. The sample lists over 10,000 clones, more than 20% occurring once. All patients reached thyroid surgery having received no treatment beforehand. Source material: tumor tissue. The receptors were gathered from a female donor with papillary thyroid cancer or a benign thyroid nodule (not recorded which). Some clones in this sample may be carry-over from other donors' samples.

This clone was observed many times. The chain employs TRBV2 and TRBJ2-1; D gene uncertain. V lost 4 bases and J lost 1, with 11 bases in between. The CDR3 is made up of 15 amino acids. Germline V gives CDR1 SNHLY, CDR2 FYNNEI. CDR3 nucleotide sequence: TGTGCCAGCAGTGGAGGAGAAGGGTCCTACAATGAGCAGTTCTTC. It codes for CASSGGEGSYNEQFF.

This clone has only a few counts. DNA for the CDR3: TGTGCCAGCAGTTCGAAGACAGGGGACAATGAGCAGTTCTTC. Protein: CASSSKTGDNEQFF. The chain links TRBV12-3 or TRBV12-4 to TRBJ2-1, with 8 bases fitting TRBD1. The CDR3 spans 14 residues. V lost 4 bases to trimming and J lost 5 bases; unmatched junction nucleotides: 4.

This clone counts as large. This chain joins TRBV19 and TRBJ2-7; D ambiguous. The CDR3 spans 11 residues. V lost 3 bases to trimming and J lost 6 bases, with 6 bases between them. Germline V gene lookup returns CDR1 LNHDA and CDR2 SQIVND (reference sequence). The CDR3, as DNA: TGTGCCAGTAGTATCTGGGGCGAGCAGTACTTC. Its translation: CASSIWGEQYF. Full variable domain (missing parts from reference TRBV19 and TRBJ2-7): DGGITQSPKYLFRKEGQNVTLSCEQNLNHDAMYWYRQDPGQGLRLIYYSQIVNDFQKGDIAEGYSVSREKKESFPLTVTSAQKNPTAFYLCASSIWGEQYFGPGTRLTVT.

The chain links TRBV12-3 or TRBV12-4 to TRBJ1-2; TRBD1 aligns across 11 bases. This CDR3 region has 14 residues. V was pared by 5 bases and J by 3 bases, with 2 bases of the junction left unmatched. The CDR3 coding sequence is TGTGCCAGCAGTGGGGGACAGGGGGACTATGGCTACACCTTC. Residues: CASSGGQGDYGYTF.

This clone was detected ten times or more. The rearrangement joins TRBV12-3 or TRBV12-4 to TRBJ2-4, with TRBD1 matching 12 bases. This CDR3 comprises 17 residues. The junction had 7 bases not matched to a gene; V was cut back by 1 base and J by 6 bases. The CDR3 region has the DNA TGTGCCAGCAGTTTAGGGGGACAGGGGGCGCGCGGAAACATTCAGTACTTC. This translates into CASSLGGQGARGNIQYF.

By proportion, this clone is medium-sized. Its ends do not fully match the called genes, so a read error is possible. Within the sample, other DNA sequences also encode this same CDR3. The chain joins TRBV6-1 to TRBJ1-5, with TRBD1 matching over 8 bases. Germline V CDR1 and CDR2: MNHNS, SASEGT. This CDR3 spans 15 amino acids. This CDR3 reads CASRPTGDSNQPQHF. CDR3 coding DNA: TGTGCCAGCAGGCCGACAGGGGATAGCAATCAGCCCCAACATTTT.

This chain links TRBV9 with TRBJ1-1; D is unresolved. CDR3 size: 13 residues. Per the germline V gene, CDR1 is SGDLS and CDR2 is YYNGEE. Trimming took 0 bases from V and 8 from J, leaving 11 bases between them. CDR3 sequence: CASSVGPVEEAFF. Written as DNA, the CDR3 is TGTGCCAGCAGCGTAGGTCCGGTGGAGGAAGCTTTCTTT.

This clone was seen only a few times. At one end the junction does not follow the germline gene, possibly because of a read error. This rearrangement joins TRBV10-3 to TRBJ1-5; TRBD1 might be the D (5 bases). Germline CDR1 is ENHRY and CDR2 is SYGVKD. The CDR3 is 12 residues long. CDR3 DNA: TGTTCCATCAGTGAGGGGAGTCAGCTCCAGCATTTT. As protein: CSISEGSQLQHF.

This clone was found many times. The rearrangement uses TRBV5-1 and TRBJ2-7, with 9 bases fitting TRBD1. The CDR3 runs to 17 residues. Trimming removed 4 bases from V and 2 bases from J; junction bases left unmatched: 13. Germline loops: CDR1 SGHRS, CDR2 YFSETQ. Here the CDR3 reads CASSLVVGTGPTYEQYF. For the CDR3, the DNA is TGCGCCAGCAGCCTTGTAGTTGGGACAGGGCCTACCTACGAGCAGTACTTC. Full variable domain (remainder filled in from reference TRBV5-1 and TRBJ2-7): KAGVTQTPRYLIKTRGQQVTLSCSPISGHRSVSWYQQTPGQGLQFLFEYFSETQRNKGNFPGRFSGRQFSNSRSEMNVSTLELGDSALYLCASSLVVGTGPTYEQYFGPGTRLTVT.

This clone was seen only a few times. The junction departs from germline at one end; a sequencing error may be responsible. This chain uses TRBV6-1 with TRBJ1-1; the D is unclear. Per germline, CDR1 MNHNS and CDR2 SASEGT. This CDR3 region has 15 residues. The CDR3 sequence: CASSPGRSPNTEASF. CDR3 DNA: TGTGCCAGCAGTCCCGGACGGTCACCGAACACTGAAGCTTCCTTT.

This clone came up many times. V is TRBV5-1 and J is TRBJ2-5; no firm D call. Trimming took off 2 bases at V and 5 bases at J, with 7 bases between the two ends. The V gene's germline CDR1 is SGHRS and CDR2 YFSETQ. There are 12 residues in the CDR3. The CDR3 reads CASSLSRETQYF. CDR3 DNA: TGCGCCAGCAGCTTATCACGGGAGACCCAGTACTTC.

The table lists this clone with many counts. This chain links TRBV9 with TRBJ2-7; no clear D. V was cut by 0 bases and J by 1 base, with 8 bases left in between. Germline V gene data show CDR1 as SGDLS and CDR2 as YYNGEE. CDR3 length equals 14 residues. This CDR3 reads CASSVGEGSYEQYF. The CDR3 bases are TGTGCCAGCAGCGTAGGCGAAGGTTCCTACGAGCAGTACTTC.

A few counts support this clone. The junction does not match germline at one end; this may be a read error. The chain uses TRBV7-2 and TRBJ1-2, with 7 bases that match TRBD1. CDR1 is SGHTA and CDR2 is FQGNSA in the germline V gene. The CDR3 runs to 14 residues. The CDR3 DNA sequence: TGTGCCATCAGCTTAGTAGGGGACAGTTATGGCTACACCTTC. Translating gives CAISLVGDSYGYTF.

In this sample, this clone turned up many times. The same CDR3 is also encoded by other DNA sequences in this sample. CDR3 in DNA: TGTGCCAGCAGCTTGGCCCCCCCGGGACAGGGAAACACTGAAGCTTTCTTT. Translated: CASSLAPPGQGNTEAFF. The chain couples TRBV5-4 to TRBJ1-1; 9 positions agree with TRBD1. Germline V gene sequence: CDR1 SGHNT, CDR2 YYREEE (reference sequence). V gave up 0 bases and J gave up 2 bases; unmatched junction bases: 8. This CDR3 is 17 amino acids long.

This clone is medium-sized (0.01 to 0.1%) within its sample. The CDR3 DNA follows: TGTGCCAGTAGTCCGGTGGAAGGGGCAACTGAAAAACTGTTTTTT. This encodes CASSPVEGATEKLFF. The chain combines TRBV19 with TRBJ1-4; D might be TRBD1 (5 bases). Germline CDR1 LNHDA, CDR2 SQIVND (reference sequence). The CDR3 loop spans 15 amino acids. V was cut by 5 bases and J by 7 bases, with 17 bases left in between.

The chain combines TRBV30 with TRBJ1-5; D might be TRBD1 (5 bases). There are 13 residues in the CDR3. V shed 0 bases and J shed 6 bases, with 9 bases lying between them. Germline V gives CDR1 GTSNPN, CDR2 SVGIG (reference sequence). The CDR3 region has the DNA TGTGCCTGGAGTGTTGACAGCGTTCAGCCCCAGCATTTT. Amino acid sequence: CAWSVDSVQPQHF. The full variable domain, in which reference TRBV30 and TRBJ1-5 provide the parts outside the CDR3, is SQTIHQWPATLVQPVGSPLSLECTVEGTSNPNLYWYRQAAGRGLQLLFYSVGIGQISSEVPQNLSASRPQDRQFILSSKKLLLSDSGFYLCAWSVDSVQPQHFGDGTRLSIL.

The CDR3: CSAPTPRDSNYGYTF. As DNA, the CDR3 is TGCAGTGCTCCGACCCCCAGGGACTCTAACTATGGCTACACCTTC. The rearrangement uses TRBV20-1 and TRBJ1-2; D is perhaps TRBD1 (5 bases). The CDR3 is 15 residues long. Germline V gene data show CDR1 as DFQATT and CDR2 as SNEGSKA (reference sequence). V gave up 5 bases and J gave up 0 bases, with 16 bases separating them.

The chain uses TRBV20-1 and TRBJ2-7; D may be TRBD1 (5 bases). CDR1 and CDR2 from the germline V gene are DFQATT and SNEGSKA (reference sequence). CDR3 length: 12 residues. The CDR3 DNA reads as TGCAGCGTTAAAATCCAGGGATACGAGCAGTACTTC. It is translated as CSVKIQGYEQYF.